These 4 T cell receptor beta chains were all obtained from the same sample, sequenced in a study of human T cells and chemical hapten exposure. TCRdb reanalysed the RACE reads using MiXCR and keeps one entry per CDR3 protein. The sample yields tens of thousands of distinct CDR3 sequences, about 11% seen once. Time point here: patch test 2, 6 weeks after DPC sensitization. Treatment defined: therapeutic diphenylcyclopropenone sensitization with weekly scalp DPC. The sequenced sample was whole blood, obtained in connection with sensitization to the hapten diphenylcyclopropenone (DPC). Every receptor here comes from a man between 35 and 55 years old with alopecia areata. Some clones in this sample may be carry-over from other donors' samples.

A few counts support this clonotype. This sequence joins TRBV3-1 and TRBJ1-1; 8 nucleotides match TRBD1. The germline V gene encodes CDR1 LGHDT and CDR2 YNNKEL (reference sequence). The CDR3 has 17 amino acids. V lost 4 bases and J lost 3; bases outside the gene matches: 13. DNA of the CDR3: TGTGCCAGCAGCCTAGTCCCAGGGGGCGCATGGCACACTGAAGCTTTCTTT. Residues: CASSLVPGGAWHTEAFF.

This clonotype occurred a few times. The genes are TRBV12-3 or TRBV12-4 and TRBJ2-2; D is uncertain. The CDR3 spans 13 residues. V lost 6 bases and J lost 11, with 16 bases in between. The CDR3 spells CASSPVRVGELFF. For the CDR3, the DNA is TGTGCCAGCAGCCCAGTTCGGGTTGGTGAGCTGTTTTTT.

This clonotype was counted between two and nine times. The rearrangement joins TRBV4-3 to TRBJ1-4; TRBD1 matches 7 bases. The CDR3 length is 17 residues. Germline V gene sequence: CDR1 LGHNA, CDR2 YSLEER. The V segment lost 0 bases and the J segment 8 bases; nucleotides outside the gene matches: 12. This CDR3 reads CASSQDANRGRGEKLFF. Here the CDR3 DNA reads TGCGCCAGCAGCCAAGATGCGAATAGGGGGCGTGGGGAAAAACTGTTTTTT.

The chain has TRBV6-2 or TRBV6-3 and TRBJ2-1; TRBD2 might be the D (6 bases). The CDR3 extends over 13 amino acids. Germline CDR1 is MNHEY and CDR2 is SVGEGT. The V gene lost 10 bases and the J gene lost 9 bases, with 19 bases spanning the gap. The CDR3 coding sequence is TGTGCCATCCTAAGATCGGGAGCCAGTGAGCAGTTCTTC. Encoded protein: CAILRSGASEQFF.